The 20 T cell receptor beta chains presented below share a single source sample, sequenced in a study of OX40 agonist ivuxolimab in advanced cancers. Some clones are missing from TCRdb's copy, which holds only in-frame ones; the method was immunoSEQ multiplex PCR. The sample comprises over 100,000 clones, less than 95% of which are singletons, and about 1% rests with the top ten. This specimen consisted of CD4+ or CD8+ T cells sorted from blood, obtained in a trial of the OX40 agonist ivuxolimab. Source of these receptors: an adult with an advanced solid tumor such as melanoma, head and neck, liver or kidney cancer.

The chain combines TRBV10-1 with TRBJ2-3, with 9 bases matching TRBD1. The length of the CDR3 is 16 residues. Trimming removed 5 bases from V and 5 bases from J; junction bases left unmatched: 11. The germline V gene has CDR1 WNHNN and CDR2 SYGVQD (reference sequence). The CDR3 sequence: CASSRGTGNFRDTQYF. The CDR3 DNA reads TGCGCCAGCAGTAGGGGGACAGGGAATTTCAGAGATACGCAGTATTTT.

The rearrangement uses TRBV11-2 and TRBJ2-7; D remains unclear. Trimming shortened V by 2 bases and J by 5 bases, and 10 bases separated the two germline ends. Germline V gives CDR1 SGHAT, CDR2 FQNNGV. This CDR3 contains 13 residues. The CDR3 DNA reads as TGTGCCAGCAGCTTAAGAGGTTCCCACGAGCAGTACTTC. Translated: CASSLRGSHEQYF.

This chain links TRBV5-6 with TRBJ2-5; possibly TRBD1 or TRBD2 for D (5 bases each). The DNA end lines up better with TRBJ2-7; the J call may be wrong. The CDR3 covers 15 residues. The germline V gene has CDR1 SGHDT and CDR2 YYEEEE. The CDR3 region has the DNA TGTGCCAGCAGCTTGAGAGGGGCGGCAACCTACGAGCAGTACTTC. This sequence encodes CASSLRGAATYEQYF.

V and J are TRBV28 and TRBJ1-1; no clear D. CDR1 MDHEN and CDR2 SYDVKM come from the germline V gene. The CDR3 spans 11 residues. V was clipped by 7 bases and J by 1 base, with 4 bases between them. The CDR3 region is CASITNTEAFF. The CDR3 DNA is TGTGCCAGCATCACGAACACTGAAGCTTTCTTT. Variable domain in full (rest from reference TRBV28 and TRBJ1-1): DVKVTQSSRYLVKRTGEKVFLECVQDMDHENMFWYRQDPGLGLRLIYFSYDVKMKEKGDIPEGYSVSREKKERFSLILESASTNQTSMYLCASITNTEAFFGQGTRLTVV.

The chain links TRBV7-2 to TRBJ1-5; the D gene is possibly TRBD1 (6 bases). V lost 0 bases and J lost 7, with 13 bases in between. CDR1 is SGHTA, CDR2 FQGNSA, per germline. The CDR3 extends over 15 amino acids. The CDR3 nucleotides read TGTGCCAGCAGCTTAGCCGGACAGCTGGGACAGCCCCAGCATTTT. As protein: CASSLAGQLGQPQHF.

The V gene is TRBV15, the J gene TRBJ1-1; no clear D gene. The V gene lost 0 bases and the J gene lost 4 bases, with 12 bases spanning the gap. Per the germline V gene, CDR1 is LNHNV and CDR2 is YYDKDF (reference sequence). This CDR3 has 15 residues. Here the CDR3 DNA reads TGTGCCACCAGCAGAGAAGGTACAGCACTCACTGAAGCTTTCTTT. Protein product: CATSREGTALTEAFF.

The V call is TRBV28, the J call TRBJ2-1; D may be TRBD1 or TRBD2 (5 bases each). The CDR3 is 15 amino acids. Germline V gene lookup returns CDR1 MDHEN and CDR2 SYDVKM. Trimming shortened V by 1 base and J by 9 bases, and 16 bases separated the two germline ends. In DNA form, the CDR3 reads TGTGCCAGCAGTTTATCTGGGGGAGTCGTTGGTGAGCAGTTCTTC. As protein: CASSLSGGVVGEQFF.

The genes are TRBV7-3 and TRBJ1-2; D unresolved. The germline V and J ends were trimmed by 2 bases and 1 base, with 11 bases remaining between them. Germline values: CDR1 SGHTA, CDR2 FQGTGA. The CDR3 spans 15 residues. The CDR3 sequence: CASSLRSWYNYGYTF. In nucleotides, the CDR3 is TGTGCCAGCAGCTTACGGAGTTGGTATAACTATGGCTACACCTTC.

V is TRBV5-4 and J is TRBJ2-2; the match to TRBD1 covers 7 bases. The germline V gene has CDR1 SGHNT and CDR2 YYREEE (reference sequence). V lost 4 bases, J lost 6 bases, and 6 bases stayed unmatched. CDR3 length: 14 residues. CDR3 nucleotide sequence: TGTGCCAGCAGCCGGGACAGCGGACCCGGGGAGCTGTTTTTT. Protein sequence: CASSRDSGPGELFF.

This chain links TRBV5-4 with TRBJ2-5; D is uncertain. The CDR3 totals 14 residues. Trimming pared 0 bases from V and 0 bases from J, leaving 6 bases between. Germline CDR1 is SGHNT and CDR2 is YYREEE (reference sequence). The chain's CDR3 is CASSLDSYQETQYF. CDR3 bases: TGTGCCAGCAGCTTGGACAGTTACCAAGAGACCCAGTACTTC. The entire variable domain, with the rest obtained from reference TRBV5-4 and TRBJ2-5, is as follows: ETGVTQSPTHLIKTRGQQVTLRCSSQSGHNTVSWYQQALGQGPQFIFQYYREEENGRGNFPPRFSGLQFPNYSSELNVNALELDDSALYLCASSLDSYQETQYFGPGTRLLVL.

This chain connects TRBV7-8 to TRBJ2-7, with 10 bases matching TRBD1. This CDR3 comprises 15 residues. The germline gives CDR1 SGHVS, CDR2 FQNEAQ. With V trimmed by 5 bases and J by 1 base, 5 bases remained unmatched. The CDR3 loop is CASSVGQGLSYEQYF. CDR3 in DNA: TGTGCCAGCAGCGTGGGACAGGGGCTATCCTACGAGCAGTACTTC.

This rearrangement joins TRBV4-2 to TRBJ1-3, with TRBD1 as a possible D gene (5 bases). Trimming cost V 4 bases and J 1 base, with 11 bases left between them. The germline V gene encodes CDR1 LGHNA and CDR2 YNFKEQ. The CDR3 runs 15 residues. CDR3 sequence (DNA): TGTGCCAGCAGCCGAGAGGGGACTTCTGGAAACACCATATATTTT. Its protein product is CASSREGTSGNTIYF.

The J gene is TRBJ2-7, the V gene TRBV6-1, with D possibly being TRBD2 (7 bases). The germline CDR1 and CDR2 sequences are MNHNS and SASEGT. The CDR3 loop spans 15 amino acids. The ends were cut back, 3 bases at V and 0 bases at J, with 12 bases in the middle. For the CDR3, the DNA is TGTGCCAGCAGTGAGGGGGGGGGCGGCTCCTACGAGCAGTACTTC. It specifies CASSEGGGGSYEQYF.

The chain carries TRBV5-4 and TRBJ1-1; TRBD1 matches 8 bases. Trimming cost V 4 bases and J 4 bases; bases outside gene matches: 9. The CDR3 has 15 residues. Germline values: CDR1 SGHNT, CDR2 YYREEE (reference sequence). The CDR3 DNA reads TGTGCCAGCAGCGGAACGGCCACAGGGGGCACTGAAGCTTTCTTT. Encoded protein: CASSGTATGGTEAFF.

This chain links TRBV5-1 with TRBJ1-5; a weak D match, TRBD1 (6 bases). The CDR3 length is 14 residues. The germline gives CDR1 SGHRS, CDR2 YFSETQ. The V and J ends lost 4 bases and 1 base respectively, with 9 bases between them. The CDR3 spells CASSAGTSNQPQHF. For the CDR3, the DNA is TGCGCCAGCAGCGCCGGGACAAGCAATCAGCCCCAGCATTTT.

This sequence joins TRBV18 and TRBJ1-3; D uncertain. The V end was cut by 3 bases, the J end by 2 bases, with 11 bases between. The germline CDR1 and CDR2 sequences are KGHSH and LQKENI. This CDR3 has 15 amino acids. DNA of the CDR3: TGTGCCAGCTCACCTGTGGACGGACCTGGAAACACCATATATTTT. Protein product: CASSPVDGPGNTIYF.

J is TRBJ2-5 and V is TRBV9; 11 positions agree with TRBD2. V was pared by 4 bases and J by 2 bases, with 4 bases of the junction left unmatched. This CDR3 is 15 amino acids long. CDR1 is SGDLS, CDR2 YYNGEE, per germline. CDR3 bases: TGTGCCAGCAGCCCCCGACTAGCGGGACAAGAGACCCAGTACTTC. Its translation is CASSPRLAGQETQYF.

V gene TRBV6-1 combines with J gene TRBJ1-2; the match to TRBD1 covers 8 bases. V dropped 6 bases and J dropped 4; count of bases not matched to a gene: 4. Germline-derived CDR1 and CDR2 are MNHNS and SASEGT. The CDR3 consists of 13 residues. CDR3 nucleotides: TGTGCCAGCAGGGCCGGGACAGGCTATGGCTACACCTTC. It encodes CASRAGTGYGYTF.

J is TRBJ2-7 and V is TRBV11-2, with D possibly TRBD1 on 7 matching bases. The CDR3 spans 15 residues. Germline V gene data show CDR1 as SGHAT and CDR2 as FQNNGV. V was trimmed by 5 bases and J by 3 bases, leaving 17 bases between them. The chain's CDR3 is CASSREAGGSYEQYF. CDR3 sequence (DNA): TGTGCCAGCAGCAGGGAGGCAGGGGGAAGCTACGAGCAGTACTTC.

This chain links TRBV7-2 with TRBJ2-1, with D perhaps matching TRBD1 or TRBD2 (5 bases each). CDR3 length: 14 amino acids. CDR1 and CDR2 from the germline V gene are SGHTA and FQGNSA. Trimming left V 7 bases short and J 6 bases short, with 16 bases between. CDR3 residues: CASNPRGSFNEQFF. CDR3 DNA: TGTGCCAGCAACCCCCGGGGCTCATTCAATGAGCAGTTCTTC.